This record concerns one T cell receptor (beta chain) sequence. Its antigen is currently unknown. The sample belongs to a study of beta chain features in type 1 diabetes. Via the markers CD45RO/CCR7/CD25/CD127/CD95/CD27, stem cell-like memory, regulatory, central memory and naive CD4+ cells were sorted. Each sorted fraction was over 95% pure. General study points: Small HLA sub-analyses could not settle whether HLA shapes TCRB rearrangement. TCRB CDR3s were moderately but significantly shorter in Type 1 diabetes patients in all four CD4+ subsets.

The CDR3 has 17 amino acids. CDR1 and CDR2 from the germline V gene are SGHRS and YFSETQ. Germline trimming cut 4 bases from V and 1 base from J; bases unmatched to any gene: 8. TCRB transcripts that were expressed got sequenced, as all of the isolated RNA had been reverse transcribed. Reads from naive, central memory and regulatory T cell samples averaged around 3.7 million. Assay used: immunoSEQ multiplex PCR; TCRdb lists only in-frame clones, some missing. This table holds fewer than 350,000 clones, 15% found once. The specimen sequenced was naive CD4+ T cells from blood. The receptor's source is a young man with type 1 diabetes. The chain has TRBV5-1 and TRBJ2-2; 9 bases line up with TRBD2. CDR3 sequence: CASSPTLTSGNTGELFF. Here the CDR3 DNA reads TGCGCCAGCAGCCCCACCCTGACTAGCGGGAACACCGGGGAGCTGTTTTTT.